This entry describes one TCR beta chain. Repertoires were generated with immunoSEQ multiplex PCR, while TCRdb's copy carries only in-frame clones and drops some. The sample holds roughly 68,000 clones; more than 75% are singletons and the top ten take approximately 7%. The source of the sample is a study of blood T cell repertoires in COVID-19. Deletions cut 7 bases from V and 0 bases from J, with 12 bases between. The CDR3 consists of 15 residues. Germline loops: CDR1 LNHDA, CDR2 SQIVND (reference sequence). V gene TRBV19 combines with J gene TRBJ1-4, with D possibly matching TRBD1 (5 bases). The sequence came from a man aged 45-60 years with active COVID-19. Material for sequencing was peripheral blood. The CDR3 region has the DNA TGTGCCAGTACTAAAAGGGGTGCAACTAATGAAAAACTGTTTTTT. It yields the protein CASTKRGATNEKLFF.